The source of this T cell receptor beta chain is a study of T-cell reconstitution after alpha-beta-depleted transplantation in children. As for this clonotype: The antigen remains undetermined.

Molecular barcoding with unique molecular identifiers was used for the TCRbeta library. Using its own MiXCR run on the PCR reads, TCRdb lists one record per CDR3 protein. The sample has around 190,000 distinct CDR3 sequences; roughly 7.1% are singletons. Per germline, CDR1 LGHNA and CDR2 YSLEER. This CDR3 comprises 13 residues. Trimming removed 4 bases at V and 3 bases at J, with 10 bases between. General study points: Newly produced T cells mostly provided counts and TCRbeta diversity after one year, as hyperexpanded clones declined.

The sample was PBMCs, taken before TCRalphabeta/CD19-depleted stem cell transplant. The gene calls are TRBV4-3 and TRBJ2-7, with D unresolved. This receptor was taken from a boy between 2 and 10 years old with acute lymphoblastic leukemia, due to receive a stem cell transplant. CDR3 nucleotides: TGCGCCAGCAGCCCCAAAAGATACTACGAGCAGTACTTC. It is translated as CASSPKRYYEQYF.